Included here is one TCR beta chain sequence, with context. This entry belongs to a study of Ad26.COV2.S vaccination and SARS-CoV-2 variants. Germline V gene data show CDR1 as LGHNA and CDR2 as YNFKEQ. Trimming left V 8 bases short and J 7 bases short, with 24 bases between. This CDR3 is built from 16 residues. Treatment reported: around 19 received Ad26.COV2.S at low or high dose, single or two shots; roughly 5 received placebo; per-sample allocation not given. Sampling took place 63 days after the first vaccine or placebo injection. An Ad26 vector expressing Wuhan-strain SARS-CoV-2 spike constituted the vaccine. TCRdb keeps only in-frame clones here, not all; method: immunoSEQ multiplex PCR. This table holds around 250,000 clones, over 75% found once.

This chain joins TRBV4-2 and TRBJ2-1; a possible D gene is TRBD2 (6 bases). The receptor was isolated from a person between 18 and 60 years old who received the Ad26.COV2.S COVID-19 vaccine or a placebo. The material sequenced was peripheral blood, taken in a trial of Ad26.COV2.S vaccine versus placebo. DNA for the CDR3: TGTGCCAGCCGTCTTAGTTGGGATAGCGCGGGGAATGAGCAGTTCTTC. Translating gives CASRLSWDSAGNEQFF.